These T cell receptor beta chains were read from a single sample in a study of tumor and adjacent non-tumor tissue in lung cancer. TCRdb used MiXCR to reprocess the multiplex PCR reads, holding one entry per CDR3 protein. The sample lists fewer than 120,000 distinct CDR3 sequences; about 80% were seen once. Sequencing was performed on lung tumor tissue. The receptors here all came from a man aged 65 to 85 with non-small cell lung cancer. The CDR3 runs from the conserved cysteine through the conserved F or W. The D gene is left open where the match is weak. For some rows the clone size is stated as once, few or many, or as a class when expanded; others skip it.

TRBV6-1	12	TRBD1	NA	TRBJ1-2	CASSEVDREEIF	TGTGCCAGCAGTGAAGTGGACAGGGAGGAAATCTTC
TRBV12-3/TRBV12-4	19	TRBD1	once	TRBJ2-3	CVSSLARDREGEFYLTQYF	TGTGTCAGCAGTTTGGCCCGGGACAGGGAAGGGGAGTTTTATTTGACGCAGTATTTT
TRBV5-1	15	TRBD1	few	TRBJ1-4	CASSITGGENEKLFF	TGCGCCAGCAGCATAACAGGGGGTGAGAATGAAAAACTGTTTTTT
TRBV6-6	14	NA	NA	TRBJ2-5	CASCYGMPQETHHF	TGTGCCAGCTGTTACGGGATGCCACAAGAGACCCATCACTTC
TRBV28	17	TRBD1	NA	TRBJ1-3	CASSSMTGSKFGNTLYF	TGTGCCAGCAGTTCCATGACAGGGTCGAAATTTGGAAACACCTTATATTTT
TRBV20-1	15	NA	many	TRBJ1-5	CSARGRRESNQPQHF	TGCAGTGCTAGAGGTCGGAGGGAGAGCAATCAGCCCCAGCATTTT
TRBV4-1	15	NA	NA	TRBJ1-2	CASSQHVQSYDGYTF	TGCGCCAGCAGCCAACATGTACAGTCTTATGATGGCTACACCTTC
TRBV5-4	14	TRBD1	NA	TRBJ1-1	CTSCSDRGNTGAFF	TGTACCAGCTGCTCCGACAGGGGGAACACTGGAGCTTTCTTT
TRBV12-3/TRBV12-4	12	NA	many	TRBJ1-1	CASSLTGTEAFF	TGTGCCAGCAGTCTCACCGGGACTGAAGCTTTCTTT
TRBV11-2	15	NA	NA	TRBJ2-2	CASSPLARGTGELFF	TGTGCCAGCAGTCCTCTAGCGAGGGGGACCGGGGAGCTGTTTTTT
TRBV10-2	15	TRBD1	once	TRBJ2-7	CASRVGTGQEYEQYF	TGCGCCAGCAGGGTCGGGACAGGGCAAGAATATGAGCAGTACTTC
TRBV11-2	15	TRBD2	NA	TRBJ2-5	CASSNSPWTSGTQYF	TGTGCCAGCAGCAATAGCCCCTGGACTAGTGGGACCCAGTACTTC
TRBV11-3	17	TRBD2	NA	TRBJ2-1	CVSSLQGTSGDYNEQFF	TGTGTCAGCAGCCTCCAAGGGACTAGCGGGGACTACAATGAGCAGTTCTTC
TRBV5-1	15	NA	NA	TRBJ2-7	CASNLGRGIAYEQYF	TGCGCCAGCAACCTGGGACGGGGAATTGCCTACGAGCAGTACTTC
TRBV6-5	19	TRBD1	NA	TRBJ1-1	CASSYSSDRGVLENTEAFF	TGTGCCAGTAGTTACTCGTCGGACAGGGGTGTCTTGGAGAACACTGAAGCTTTCTTT
TRBV6-1	13	TRBD1	NA	TRBJ1-6	CVSSGQANSPLHF	TGTGTCAGCAGTGGACAGGCGAATTCACCCCTCCACTTT
TRBV24-1	17	NA	NA	TRBJ1-4	CATSEPQAYATNEKPFF	TGTGCCACCAGTGAGCCGCAGGCATATGCAACTAATGAAAAACCGTTTTTT
TRBV12-3/TRBV12-4	15	NA	NA	TRBJ2-2	CASSSWTVGTGELFF	TGCGCCAGCAGTTCCTGGACAGTGGGCACCGGGGAGCTGTTTTTT
TRBV10-3	12	NA	NA	TRBJ2-3	CAINVSTDTQYF	TGTGCCATCAATGTCAGCACAGATACGCAGTATTTT
TRBV11-2	14	NA	NA	TRBJ1-6	CTSSPGHYNSPLQF	TGTACCAGCAGTCCCGGACATTATAATTCACCCCTCCAGTTT